This T cell receptor beta chain was captured by sequencing in a study of T cells after yellow fever vaccination. Findings and limits, study-wide: Post-booster repertoires again held most primary-vaccination clones (just under 97% CD4, roughly 89% CD8). Weaker, the secondary response peaked sooner, at day 5 versus 15. Researchers noted that a small share of clonotypes showed up in both CD4 and CD8 compartments.

The authors made TCR cDNA by 5'RACE template switching, adding a universal primer site and UMIs. MiXCR, run by TCRdb on the 5' RACE reads, gives a single entry per CDR3 protein. The table shows about 340,000 distinct CDR3 sequences, with almost 4% occurring only once. Many counts were recorded for this clonotype. Its antigen is currently unknown. The sequencing here drew on PBMCs, taken 5 days after the yellow fever booster vaccination. The sequence derives from a man younger than 30 who received the YFV17D yellow fever vaccine.

The CDR3 DNA reads as TGTGCCTGGAGAAGTTTGGCAGGGCCCTACAATGAGCAGTTCTTC. Translated: CAWRSLAGPYNEQFF. The V call is TRBV30, the J call TRBJ2-1; TRBD1 is a possible D gene (5 bases). The CDR3 has 15 amino acids. CDR1 and CDR2 from the germline V gene are GTSNPN and SVGIG (reference sequence). With 3 bases removed from V and 2 bases from J, the gap between germline ends came to 14 bases.